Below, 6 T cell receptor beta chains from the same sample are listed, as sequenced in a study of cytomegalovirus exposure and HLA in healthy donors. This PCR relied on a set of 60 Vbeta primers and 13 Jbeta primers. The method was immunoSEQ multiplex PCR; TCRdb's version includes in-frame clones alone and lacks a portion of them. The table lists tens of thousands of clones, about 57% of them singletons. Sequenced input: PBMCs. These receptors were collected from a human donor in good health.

The CDR3 DNA reads TGTGCCACCAGCAGAGATCTGGGGGCGTCTAATGAAAAACTGTTTTTT. This encodes CATSRDLGASNEKLFF. V gene TRBV15 combines with J gene TRBJ1-4, with a weak D call TRBD1 (6 bases). V lost 0 bases, J lost 3 bases, and 11 bases lay in between. From germline, CDR1 is LNHNV and CDR2 YYDKDF (reference sequence). The CDR3 is made up of 16 amino acids.

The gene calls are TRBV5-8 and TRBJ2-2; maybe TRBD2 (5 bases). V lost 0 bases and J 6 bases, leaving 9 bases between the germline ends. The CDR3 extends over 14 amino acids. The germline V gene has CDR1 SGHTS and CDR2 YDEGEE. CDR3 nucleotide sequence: TGTGCCAGCAGCTTGGGAGGGTCCGCCGGGGAGCTGTTTTTT. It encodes CASSLGGSAGELFF.

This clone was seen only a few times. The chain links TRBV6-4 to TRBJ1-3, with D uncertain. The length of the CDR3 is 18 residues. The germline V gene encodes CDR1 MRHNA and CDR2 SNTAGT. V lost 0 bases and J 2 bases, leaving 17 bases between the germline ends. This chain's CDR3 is CASSDSGGADGTGNTIYF. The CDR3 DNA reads TGTGCCAGCAGTGACTCGGGCGGAGCAGACGGGACTGGAAACACCATATATTTT.

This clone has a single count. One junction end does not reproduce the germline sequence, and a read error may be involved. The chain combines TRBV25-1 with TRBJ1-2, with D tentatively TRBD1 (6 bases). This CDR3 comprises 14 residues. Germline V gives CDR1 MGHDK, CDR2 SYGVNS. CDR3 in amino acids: CATHPAGTFYGYPF. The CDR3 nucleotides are TGTGCCACCCACCCGGCCGGGACATTCTATGGCTACCCCTTC.

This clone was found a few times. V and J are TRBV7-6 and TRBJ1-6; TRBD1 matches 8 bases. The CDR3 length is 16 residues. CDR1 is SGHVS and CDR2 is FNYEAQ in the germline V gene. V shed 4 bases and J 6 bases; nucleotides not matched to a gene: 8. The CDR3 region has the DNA TGTGCCAGCAGCTATGGGACAGGAGGAACTAATTCACCCCTCCACTTT. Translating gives CASSYGTGGTNSPLHF.

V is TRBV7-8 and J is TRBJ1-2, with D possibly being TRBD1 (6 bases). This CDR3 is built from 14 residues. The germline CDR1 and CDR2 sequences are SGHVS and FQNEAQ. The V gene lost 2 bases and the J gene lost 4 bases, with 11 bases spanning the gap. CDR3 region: CASSLYGQRYGYTF. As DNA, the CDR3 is TGTGCCAGCAGCTTATATGGACAGCGCTATGGCTACACCTTC.